Below are 24 T cell receptor beta chains sequenced from a single sample in a study of CD8 T cells in Susac syndrome (dated by TCRdb to the late 2010s). The library was built by means of the immunoSEQ multiplex PCR assay. RNA was extracted using the RNeasy kit, and about 0.5 to 1 ug of the RNA was reverse transcribed with random hexamers. The public reads were reprocessed in TCRdb via fastp at Q25 and MiXCR, keeping in-frame beta chains. Duplicate CDR3 protein sequences are folded into a single record with the most common DNA and genes. Recorded for this sample are 330,000 or so distinct CDR3 sequences; 89% of them occurred a single time. Of the sample, 0.18% is held by the ten largest clones. The sequencing input was CD8+ T cells from PBMCs. The receptors originated from a human donor with multiple sclerosis.

The rearrangement joins TRBV3-1 to TRBJ2-1; no reliable D call. CDR1 and CDR2 (germline): LGHDT, YNNKEL (reference sequence). The CDR3 spans 23 residues. Trimming took off 0 bases at V and 0 bases at J, with 30 bases between the two ends. This chain's CDR3 is CASSQDVVLWPRWQETSYNEQFF. The DNA of the CDR3 is TGTGCCAGCAGCCAAGATGTGGTTTTATGGCCAAGATGGCAGGAGACCTCCTACAATGAGCAGTTCTTC.

This clonotype occurred a few times. The chain couples TRBV6-5 to TRBJ2-5; D ambiguous. CDR3 size: 13 residues. Germline-derived CDR1 and CDR2 are MNHEY and SVGAGI. V lost 0 bases to trimming and J lost 4 bases, with 6 bases between them. In DNA, the CDR3 is TGTGCCAGCAGTTACTCGGTTGGAGAGACCCAGTACTTC. Translation: CASSYSVGETQYF.

This clonotype was observed a single time. CDR3 coding DNA: TGTGCCAGCAGCTTAGGTTCAACGAGCGCAGATACGCAGTATTTT. As protein: CASSLGSTSADTQYF. This chain connects TRBV7-6 to TRBJ2-3; D ambiguous. The CDR3 consists of 15 residues. The V end was cut by 1 base, the J end by 4 bases, with 12 bases between. CDR1 is SGHVS, CDR2 FNYEAQ, per germline.

This clonotype was counted a single time. V and J are TRBV5-6 and TRBJ2-7; the D is unclear. CDR1 and CDR2 from the germline V gene are SGHDT and YYEEEE. V lost 0 bases and J lost 2, with 12 bases in between. This CDR3 comprises 15 residues. The CDR3 DNA follows: TGTGCCAGCAGCTTGGTGGGCAGTTTAACCTACGAGCAGTACTTC. It specifies CASSLVGSLTYEQYF.

The chain employs TRBV4-3 and TRBJ1-1; D is unresolved. Deletions cut 0 bases from V and 5 bases from J, with 7 bases between. The germline gives CDR1 LGHNA, CDR2 YSLEER. The CDR3 totals 13 residues. CDR3 coding DNA: TGCGCCAGCAGCCAAGATTGGGCAACTGAAGCTTTCTTT. It yields the protein CASSQDWATEAFF.

J is TRBJ1-1 and V is TRBV19; D ambiguous. This CDR3 comprises 13 residues. In germline, CDR1 is LNHDA, CDR2 SQIVND (reference sequence). V lost 3 bases and J 2 bases, leaving 7 bases between the germline ends. This chain's CDR3 is CASSMNGNTEAFF. CDR3 bases: TGTGCCAGTAGTATGAACGGCAACACTGAAGCTTTCTTT.

In its sample, this clonotype was seen a few times. The V call is TRBV20-1, the J call TRBJ2-7; a possible D gene is TRBD2 (6 bases). CDR1 and CDR2 (germline): DFQATT, SNEGSKA (reference sequence). The V end was cut by 6 bases, the J end by 3 bases, with 12 bases between. The CDR3 is made up of 12 amino acids. The chain's CDR3 is CSATLGGYEQYF. The CDR3 coding sequence is TGCAGTGCGACCCTCGGGGGCTACGAGCAGTACTTC.

This chain joins TRBV7-6 and TRBJ2-7, with 11 positions matching TRBD2. With 3 bases clipped from V and 2 bases from J, the junction kept 9 bases outside the gene matches. The CDR3 is 17 residues long. Germline lookup yields CDR1 SGHVS and CDR2 FNYEAQ. The CDR3 loop reads CASSLGLAGGGTYEQYF. The CDR3 nucleotides are TGTGCCAGCAGCTTGGGGCTAGCGGGAGGTGGCACCTACGAGCAGTACTTC.

J is TRBJ2-3 and V is TRBV28; 7 bases agree with TRBD2. The junction had 15 bases not matched to a gene; V was cut back by 6 bases and J by 0 bases. Per the germline V gene, CDR1 is MDHEN and CDR2 is SYDVKM. This CDR3 has 18 residues. The CDR3 reads CASSSSGLEVLSTDTQYF. The DNA of the CDR3 is TGTGCCAGCAGCTCCTCCGGACTAGAGGTACTCAGCACAGATACGCAGTATTTT.

The chain employs TRBV28 and TRBJ2-5; D unclear. V lost 4 bases and J 4 bases, leaving 13 bases between the germline ends. Germline V gene sequence: CDR1 MDHEN, CDR2 SYDVKM. The CDR3 is 14 amino acids. CDR3 loop: CASSSGSERETQYF. The CDR3, as DNA: TGTGCCAGCAGTTCCGGATCTGAGCGAGAGACCCAGTACTTC.

This clonotype was seen only a few times. The chain couples TRBV6-2 or TRBV6-3 to TRBJ1-1; 7 bases are shared with TRBD1. Germline V gives CDR1 MNHEY, CDR2 SVGEGT. This CDR3 is built from 13 residues. V shed 3 bases and J 5 bases; nucleotides not matched to a gene: 3. The CDR3 coding sequence is TGTGCCAGCAGTTATGTCAGGGGGACTGAAGCTTTCTTT. Encoded protein: CASSYVRGTEAFF.

The chain is built from TRBV29-1 and TRBJ2-7, with TRBD1 identical over 7 bases. J lost 2 bases, V lost 3 bases, and 1 base had no gene match. Germline V gene data show CDR1 as SQVTM and CDR2 as ANQGSEA. The CDR3 is made up of 12 amino acids. The CDR3 loop reads CSVEGQTYEQYF. CDR3 nucleotides: TGCAGCGTTGAGGGACAGACCTACGAGCAGTACTTC.

A few counts support this clonotype. The V call is TRBV7-9, the J call TRBJ2-1; D is uncertain. Trimming pared 5 bases from V and 6 bases from J, leaving 2 bases between. This CDR3 has 10 residues. Germline values: CDR1 SEHNR, CDR2 FQNEAQ (reference sequence). The CDR3 region is CASSPNEQFF. CDR3 sequence (DNA): TGTGCCAGCAGCCCCAATGAGCAGTTCTTC.

The chain links TRBV14 to TRBJ2-1; the match to TRBD2 covers 8 bases. CDR3 length: 17 residues. Germline V CDR1 and CDR2: SGHDN, FVKESK. J gave up 7 bases and V 0 bases, and 11 bases lay outside the gene matches. The CDR3 DNA reads as TGTGCCAGCAGCCAAGAGTTTGTCGGGAGGGCCGGGAATGAGCAGTTCTTC. Translation gives CASSQEFVGRAGNEQFF.

This clonotype was counted a few times. V and J are TRBV6-4 and TRBJ2-1; 11 bases fit TRBD2. Per germline, CDR1 MRHNA and CDR2 SNTAGT. The J segment lost 6 bases and the V segment lost 2 bases, leaving 0 bases of the junction unmatched. The CDR3 is 14 amino acids. The CDR3: CASSDGTSGNEQFF. The DNA of the CDR3 is TGTGCCAGCAGTGACGGGACTAGCGGCAATGAGCAGTTCTTC.

The CDR3 DNA sequence: TGCGCCAGCAGCTTGGGCCTGCCAAACACCGGGGAGCTGTTTTTT. It encodes CASSLGLPNTGELFF. V is TRBV5-1 and J is TRBJ2-2, with D uncertain. Germline CDR1 is SGHRS and CDR2 is YFSETQ. The CDR3 extends over 15 amino acids. Trimming took 0 bases from V and 2 from J, leaving 8 bases between them.

This chain joins TRBV20-1 and TRBJ2-7; D unresolved. CDR1 is DFQATT and CDR2 is SNEGSKA in the germline V gene (reference sequence). V lost 6 bases, J lost 4 bases, and 10 bases lay in between. This CDR3 spans 11 amino acids. The CDR3 DNA reads as TGCAGTGCGCCACCCCCTTACGAGCAGTACTTC. As protein: CSAPPPYEQYF.

This chain connects TRBV7-9 to TRBJ1-4, with TRBD1 matching 8 bases. The ends lost 5 bases at V and 8 bases at J; junction bases unmatched: 10. The length of the CDR3 is 15 residues. Germline-derived CDR1 and CDR2 are SEHNR and FQNEAQ (reference sequence). The CDR3 DNA sequence: TGTGCCAGCAGCCTACCCGGACAGGGTGACGAAAAACTGTTTTTT. This encodes CASSLPGQGDEKLFF.

This chain joins TRBV19 and TRBJ1-6; unclear D gene. V was cut by 2 bases and J by 7 bases, with 12 bases left in between. CDR3 length: 15 amino acids. Germline CDR1 is LNHDA and CDR2 is SQIVND (reference sequence). CDR3 DNA sequence: TGTGCCAGTAGTATAAAGGACTCAAGCAATTCACCCCTCCACTTT. Amino acids: CASSIKDSSNSPLHF. Full variable domain (outside the CDR3, taken from reference TRBV19 and TRBJ1-6): DGGITQSPKYLFRKEGQNVTLSCEQNLNHDAMYWYRQDPGQGLRLIYYSQIVNDFQKGDIAEGYSVSREKKESFPLTVTSAQKNPTAFYLCASSIKDSSNSPLHFGNGTRLTVT.

This clonotype was picked up a small number of times. This chain links TRBV4-1 with TRBJ2-7; D is unclear. With 4 bases removed from V and 7 bases from J, the gap between germline ends came to 17 bases. This CDR3 has 14 residues. CDR1 MGHRA and CDR2 YSYEKL come from the germline V gene. CDR3 sequence (DNA): TGCGCCAGCAGCCTGCTAGTCGAACTTGGAGAGCAGTACTTC. This sequence encodes CASSLLVELGEQYF.

This clonotype was recorded once. This sequence joins TRBV7-9 and TRBJ2-4; tentative D call: TRBD1 (6 bases). Germline V gene lookup returns CDR1 SEHNR and CDR2 FQNEAQ (reference sequence). CDR3 length equals 18 residues. V was shortened by 4 bases and J by 0 bases, with 19 bases between the two germline ends. The CDR3 DNA sequence: TGTGCCAGCAGCTCCCCGAATCAGGGACATCTAGCCAAAAACATTCAGTACTTC. Amino acid sequence: CASSSPNQGHLAKNIQYF.

The chain joins TRBV9 to TRBJ2-1; the D call may be TRBD1 or TRBD2 (5 bases each). The germline V gene encodes CDR1 SGDLS and CDR2 YYNGEE. This CDR3 region has 16 residues. The V and J ends lost 0 bases and 7 bases respectively, with 17 bases between them. CDR3 sequence: CASSVATGLSENEQFF. DNA of the CDR3: TGTGCCAGCAGCGTAGCTACGGGGCTCAGTGAAAATGAGCAGTTCTTC. The full variable domain, rest sourced from reference TRBV9 and TRBJ2-1, is DSGVTQTPKHLITATGQRVTLRCSPRSGDLSVYWYQQSLDQGLQFLIQYYNGEERAKGNILERFSAQQFPDLHSELNLSSLELGDSALYFCASSVATGLSENEQFFGPGTRLTVL.

The genes are TRBV12-3 or TRBV12-4 and TRBJ1-3; unclear D gene. Trimming cost V 6 bases and J 0 bases, with 9 bases left between them. There are 14 residues in the CDR3. CDR3 nucleotide sequence: TGTGCCAGCAGCCCATCGAGCTCTGGAAACACCATATATTTT. Protein: CASSPSSSGNTIYF.

The chain combines TRBV27 with TRBJ2-2; 8 nucleotides align to TRBD1. Trimming cost V 3 bases and J 4 bases; bases outside gene matches: 4. Looked up from germline, CDR1 is MNHEY and CDR2 is SMNVEV (reference sequence). This CDR3 has 15 amino acids. CDR3 amino acids: CASSLGTGATGELFF. In nucleotides, the CDR3 is TGTGCCAGCAGTTTGGGGACAGGAGCCACCGGGGAGCTGTTTTTT.